The 3 T cell receptor beta chains given below trace back to one sample, sequenced in a study of early T cells in non-severe SARS-CoV-2 infection. MiXCR was run by TCRdb on the 5' RACE reads, yielding one entry per CDR3 protein. The data show 50,000 to 60,000 distinct CDR3 sequences, with 6.6% seen just once and approximately 5.5% held by the top ten. The sample in question was whole blood, obtained at baseline. Receptors were obtained from an adult who was a healthcare worker with PCR-confirmed SARS-CoV-2 infection or an uninfected control (not recorded which).

The chain recombines TRBV14 with TRBJ2-3, with D unresolved. Per germline, CDR1 SGHDN and CDR2 FVKESK. V lost 0 bases, J lost 5 bases, and 9 bases lay in between. The CDR3 length is 14 residues. In DNA form, the CDR3 reads TGTGCCAGCAGCCAAGAATGGGGTGGAGATACGCAGTATTTT. It encodes CASSQEWGGDTQYF.

This clonotype was recorded at least ten times. Sequence at one end of the junction differs from germline and may be a read error. The chain combines TRBV7-8 with TRBJ1-5; no clear D. CDR1 is SGHVS, CDR2 FQNEAQ, per germline. The CDR3 spans 10 residues. CDR3 region: CASSSMDGDF. The CDR3 DNA reads TGTGCCAGCAGCTCAATGGACGGGGATTTT.

This clonotype was detected ten times or more. The V gene is TRBV9, the J gene TRBJ2-2; 10 positions match TRBD2. The germline gives CDR1 SGDLS, CDR2 YYNGEE. The CDR3 covers 18 residues. The V gene end was trimmed by 4 bases and the J gene end by 6 bases; junction bases not matched to a gene: 15. The CDR3 sequence: CASSPRWISGGESGELFF. In DNA, the CDR3 is TGTGCCAGCAGCCCCCGGTGGATCAGCGGGGGGGAATCCGGGGAGCTGTTTTTT.